One T cell receptor beta chain is described in this entry. Individuals aged 18 to 89 years were recruited from roughly 23 US areas. This CDR3 comprises 13 residues. The germline CDR1 and CDR2 sequences are SGHRS and YFSETQ. Trimming at V came to 2 bases and at J to 8 bases, leaving 4 bases not matched to a gene. In the authors' workflow: Estimated nucleated cell counts came from reference gene primer amplification. Generated by immunoSEQ multiplex PCR, the TCRdb table keeps only in-frame clones and is missing some. From that table come the V and J calls and clone size; the DNA was used to work out D and trimming. The sample includes some 380,000 clones, roughly 86% of them seen just once. The sample belongs to a study of blood T cell repertoires in COVID-19. Study in general: The United States, Italy and Spain provided the acute and convalescent COVID-19 samples. Nucleic acid was either cDNA or gDNA, and it came from T cells, B-cell-depleted T cells, or PBMCs.

The rearrangement uses TRBV5-1 and TRBJ2-3; 8 bases map to TRBD1. The clonotype comes from a man under 40 who had recovered from COVID-19. Material for sequencing was PBMCs or T cells enriched from blood (not recorded which). The CDR3 DNA is TGCGCCAGCAGCTTTGGACAGGGAGGTACGCAGTATTTT. This codes for CASSFGQGGTQYF.